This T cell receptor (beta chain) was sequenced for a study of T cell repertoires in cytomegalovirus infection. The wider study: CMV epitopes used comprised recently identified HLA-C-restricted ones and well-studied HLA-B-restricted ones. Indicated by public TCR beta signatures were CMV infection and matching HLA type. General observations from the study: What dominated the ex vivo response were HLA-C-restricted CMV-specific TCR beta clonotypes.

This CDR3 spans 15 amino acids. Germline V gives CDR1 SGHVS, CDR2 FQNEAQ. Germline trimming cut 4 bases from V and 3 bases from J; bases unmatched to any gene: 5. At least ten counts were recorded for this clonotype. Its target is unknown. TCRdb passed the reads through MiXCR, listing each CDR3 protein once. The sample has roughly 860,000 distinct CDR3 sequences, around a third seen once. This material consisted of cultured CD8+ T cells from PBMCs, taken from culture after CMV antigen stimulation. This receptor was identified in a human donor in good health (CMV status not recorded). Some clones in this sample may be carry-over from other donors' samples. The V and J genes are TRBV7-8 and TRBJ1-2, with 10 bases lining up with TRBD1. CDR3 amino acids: CASSYTTGGDYGYTF. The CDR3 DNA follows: TGTGCCAGCAGCTACACGACAGGGGGCGACTATGGCTACACCTTC.